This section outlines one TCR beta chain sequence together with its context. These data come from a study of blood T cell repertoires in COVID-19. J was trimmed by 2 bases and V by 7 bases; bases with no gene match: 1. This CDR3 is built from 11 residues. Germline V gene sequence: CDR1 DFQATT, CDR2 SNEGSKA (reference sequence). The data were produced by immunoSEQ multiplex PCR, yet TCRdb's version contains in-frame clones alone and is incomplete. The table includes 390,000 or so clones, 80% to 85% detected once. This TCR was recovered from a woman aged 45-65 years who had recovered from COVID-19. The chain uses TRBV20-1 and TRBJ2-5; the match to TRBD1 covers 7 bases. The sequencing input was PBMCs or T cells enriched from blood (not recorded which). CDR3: CSGDSQETQYF. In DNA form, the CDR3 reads TGCAGTGGGGACAGTCAAGAGACCCAGTACTTC.